The sequence of this T cell receptor (beta chain) was determined in a study of technical replicates of blood from a few donors. The table came from immunoSEQ multiplex PCR; TCRdb's copy has only in-frame clones and leaves some out. The sample records approximately 88,000 clones, 90% to 97% being singletons. The CDR3 runs to 14 residues. Trimming removed 1 base from V and 11 bases from J, with 18 bases in between. CDR1 is SGHTA, CDR2 FQGNSA, per germline. The J gene is TRBJ2-7, the V gene TRBV7-2; D perhaps matches TRBD1 (5 bases). The TCR originated in a human donor in good health. Sample: T cells isolated from PBMCs. CDR3 region: CASSLDRGPSLKYF. Here the CDR3 DNA reads TGTGCCAGCAGCTTAGATAGGGGCCCTTCACTTAAGTACTTC.